The entry that follows covers one TCR beta chain sequence. The germline CDR1 and CDR2 sequences are MGHRA and YSYEKL. CDR3 length equals 15 residues. Germline trimming cut 4 bases from V and 0 bases from J; bases unmatched to any gene: 5. This entry is derived from a study of blood T cell repertoires in COVID-19. Across the study: Samples of COVID-19 (acute and convalescent) were obtained from the United States, Italy and Spain. T cells, B-cell-depleted T cells, or PBMCs provided the cDNA or gDNA that served as material.

Those enrolled, adults aged about 18 to 89 years, came from 25 or so US areas. Within the 2 weeks before study entry, each person in the exposed group met a COVID-19 case. TCRdb's copy holds only in-frame clones and misses some; the assay was immunoSEQ multiplex PCR. The repertoire has 250,000 or so clones, approximately 90% of them found once; the top ten carry less than 3.5%. The sequencing sample was made of PBMCs or T cells enriched from blood (not recorded which). This TCR came from a man between 40 and 49 years old who had been exposed to COVID-19. The chain couples TRBV4-1 to TRBJ2-7, with 8 bases fitting TRBD1. The CDR3 DNA is TGCGCCAGCAGCCCGGCCGGGACAGGCTCCTACGAGCAGTACTTC. Protein sequence: CASSPAGTGSYEQYF.